This T cell receptor beta chain was documented in a study of shared clonotypes between healthy human individuals. Partitioning of CD4+ cells yielded a CD45RA+ naive subset and a CD45RA-negative memory subset. Some clones are missing from TCRdb's copy, which holds only in-frame ones; the method was immunoSEQ multiplex PCR. The sample shows approximately 720,000 clones, about two thirds of them seen only once. Between the trimmed V and J ends, which lost 0 bases and 6 bases, there was a span of 14 bases. Germline V gives CDR1 SGHDN, CDR2 FVKESK. The CDR3 sequence is 15 residues long. This clone was observed a handful of times.

This clonotype originated in a woman aged 30 to 39 in good health. The material sequenced was memory CD4+ T cells sorted from blood. Subset here: CD45RA-negative fraction. The chain recombines TRBV14 with TRBJ1-1; possibly TRBD1 for D (5 bases). The CDR3 region has the DNA TGTGCCAGCAGCCAAGACTGGGCAGGGAAGGCTGAAGCTTTCTTT. Protein sequence: CASSQDWAGKAEAFF.